This note documents a single TCR beta chain sequence. The CDR3 is 16 amino acids. V was clipped by 4 bases and J by 2 bases, with 18 bases between them. Looked up from germline, CDR1 is SGHAT and CDR2 is FQNNGV. Which cohort a participant joined came from the clinical history participants gave. This entry comes from a study of blood T cell repertoires in COVID-19. Study context: From the United States, Italy and Spain came samples of acute and convalescent COVID-19. From T cells, B-cell-depleted T cells, or PBMCs came the material, which was cDNA or gDNA.

TCRdb's copy holds only in-frame clones and misses some; the assay was immunoSEQ multiplex PCR. The sample consists of 400,000 to 550,000 clones, 87% of them appearing once. The sample comprised PBMCs or T cells enriched from blood (not recorded which). The chain is built from TRBV11-2 and TRBJ2-7; a weak D match, TRBD1 (6 bases). This clonotype originated in a young woman with acute COVID-19. CDR3 bases: TGTGCCAGCAGCTCCGGGACAACAAGTCTAACCTACGAGCAGTACTTC. Translated: CASSSGTTSLTYEQYF.